These 10 T cell receptor beta chains were sequenced from one sample in a study of shared clonotypes between healthy human individuals. The table came from immunoSEQ multiplex PCR; TCRdb's copy has only in-frame clones and leaves some out. The sample shows just over 2,000,000 clones, around 95% of them seen only once. The material sequenced was naive CD4+ T cells sorted from blood. Subset denoted: CD45RA+ positively selected. These receptors originate from a man between 18 and 29 years old in good health.

V gene TRBV30 combines with J gene TRBJ1-2; no clear D. CDR1 is GTSNPN, CDR2 SVGIG, per germline (reference sequence). V lost 4 bases and J 6 bases, leaving 12 bases between the germline ends. The CDR3 covers 12 residues. The CDR3 DNA follows: TGTGCCTGGAACGGACGGTCCGATGGCTACACCTTC. Translated, it gives CAWNGRSDGYTF.

In DNA, the CDR3 is TGTGCCAGCAGTGAAGGGGCAGGCTACCCCGAACAGCCCCAGCATTTT. This sequence encodes CASSEGAGYPEQPQHF. V is TRBV6-1 and J is TRBJ1-5; no definite D call. The V gene lost 1 base and the J gene lost 7 bases, with 17 bases spanning the gap. This CDR3 is built from 16 residues. In germline, CDR1 is MNHNS, CDR2 SASEGT.

V usage is TRBV10-3 and J usage is TRBJ2-7, with D perhaps matching TRBD2 (5 bases). The V end lost 6 bases, the J end lost 2 bases, and 11 bases lay between the germline ends. Germline V lookup: CDR1 ENHRY, CDR2 SYGVKD. CDR3 size: 13 residues. CDR3 region: CAIREAVTYEQYF. The CDR3 coding sequence is TGTGCCATCAGGGAAGCGGTGACCTACGAGCAGTACTTC.

The V gene is TRBV7-3, the J gene TRBJ2-2; no clear D. With 2 bases removed from V and 7 bases from J, the gap between germline ends came to 5 bases. The V gene's germline CDR1 is SGHTA and CDR2 FQGTGA. There are 12 residues in the CDR3. CDR3 sequence: CASSLGVGELFF. The CDR3 nucleotides read TGTGCCAGCAGCTTAGGGGTCGGGGAGCTGTTTTTT.

The chain uses TRBV21-1 and TRBJ2-3; the tabulated D call, TRBD2, remains unverified against the DNA. TRBV21-1 is a known pseudogene. The CDR3 extends over 13 amino acids. CDR3 nucleotides: TGTGCCAGGCGCCGAATCAGCACAGATACGCAGTATTTT. Protein sequence: CARRRISTDTQYF.

The V gene is TRBV5-4, the J gene TRBJ2-3; D may be TRBD2 (5 bases). The CDR3 extends over 15 amino acids. Trimming stripped 4 bases from V and 3 bases from J, with 15 bases between. CDR1 and CDR2 (germline): SGHNT, YYREEE (reference sequence). CDR3 sequence reads: CASSTFGLATDTQYF. Here the CDR3 DNA reads TGTGCCAGCAGCACCTTCGGACTGGCAACAGATACGCAGTATTTT.

The chain employs TRBV5-1 and TRBJ2-5; 8 nucleotides match TRBD2. The CDR3 is made up of 19 amino acids. The junction had 18 bases not matched to a gene; V was cut back by 1 base and J by 4 bases. CDR1 and CDR2 from the germline V gene are SGHRS and YFSETQ. The chain's CDR3 is CASSLKPQRELVGRETQYF. The CDR3 DNA follows: TGCGCCAGCAGCTTGAAACCCCAGCGGGAGTTAGTAGGCAGAGAGACCCAGTACTTC.

The J gene is TRBJ2-7, the V gene TRBV28; 12 bases are a match to TRBD1. CDR3 length: 14 residues. J gave up 10 bases and V 6 bases, and 10 bases lay outside the gene matches. Germline CDR1 and CDR2: MDHEN and SYDVKM. CDR3 sequence: CASRTGTGGLSQYF. For the CDR3, the DNA is TGTGCCAGCAGGACCGGGACAGGGGGCCTATCCCAGTACTTC.

The rearrangement links TRBV4-1 to TRBJ1-4; 7 nucleotides match TRBD1. V lost 3 bases, J lost 8 bases, and 9 bases stayed unmatched. This CDR3 spans 15 amino acids. The germline gives CDR1 MGHRA, CDR2 YSYEKL. CDR3 amino acids: CASSHFDRDDEKLFF. The CDR3 region has the DNA TGCGCCAGCAGCCATTTTGACAGGGACGACGAAAAACTGTTTTTT.

The chain joins TRBV7-9 to TRBJ1-5; D not certain. The V end was cut by 5 bases, the J end by 4 bases, with 15 bases between. This CDR3 is built from 15 residues. Looked up from germline, CDR1 is SEHNR and CDR2 is FQNEAQ (reference sequence). CDR3 nucleotide sequence: TGTGCCAGCAGCCCAGACGGACTGCAGAATCAGCCCCAGCATTTT. It codes for CASSPDGLQNQPQHF.